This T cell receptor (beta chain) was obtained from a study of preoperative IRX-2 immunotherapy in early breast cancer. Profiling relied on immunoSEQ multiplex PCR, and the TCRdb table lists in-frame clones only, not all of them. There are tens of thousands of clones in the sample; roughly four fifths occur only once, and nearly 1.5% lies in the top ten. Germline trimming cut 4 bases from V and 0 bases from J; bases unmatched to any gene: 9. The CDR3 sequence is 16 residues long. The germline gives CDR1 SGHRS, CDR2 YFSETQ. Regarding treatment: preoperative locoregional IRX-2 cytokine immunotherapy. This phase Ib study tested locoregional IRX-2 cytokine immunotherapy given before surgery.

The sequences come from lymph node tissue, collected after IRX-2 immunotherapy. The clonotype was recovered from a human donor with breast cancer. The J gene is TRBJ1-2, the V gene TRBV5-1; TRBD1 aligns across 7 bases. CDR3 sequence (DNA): TGCGCCAGCAGCATTGGGGGGACAGCCGCTAACTATGGCTACACCTTC. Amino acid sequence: CASSIGGTAANYGYTF.